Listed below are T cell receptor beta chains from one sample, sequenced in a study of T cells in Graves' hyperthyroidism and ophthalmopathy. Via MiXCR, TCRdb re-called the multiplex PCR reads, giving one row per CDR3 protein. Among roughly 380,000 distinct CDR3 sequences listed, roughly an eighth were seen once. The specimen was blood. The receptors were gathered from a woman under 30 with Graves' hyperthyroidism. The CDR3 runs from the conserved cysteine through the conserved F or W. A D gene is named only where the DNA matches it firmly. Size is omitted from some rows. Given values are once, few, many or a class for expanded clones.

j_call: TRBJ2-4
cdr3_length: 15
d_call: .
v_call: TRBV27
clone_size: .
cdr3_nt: TGTGCCAGCAGGGGATCGGACGCAGCCAAAAACATTCAGTACTTC
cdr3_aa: CASRGSDAAKNIQYF

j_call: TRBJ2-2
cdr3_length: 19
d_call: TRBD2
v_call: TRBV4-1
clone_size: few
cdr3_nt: TGCGCCAGCAGCCCTTTAACCGGGACTAGCAGGGAGAACACCGGGGAGCTGTTTTTT
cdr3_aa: CASSPLTGTSRENTGELFF

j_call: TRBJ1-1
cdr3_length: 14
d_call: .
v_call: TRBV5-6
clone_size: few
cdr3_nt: TGTGCCAGCAGCACGACAGGCCTGGGCACTGAAGCTTCCTTT
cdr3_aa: CASSTTGLGTEASF

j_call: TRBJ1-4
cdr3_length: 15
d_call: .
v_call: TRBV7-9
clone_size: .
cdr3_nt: TGTGCCAGCAGATGTGAAGCAGGGATTTGCGAAAAACTGTTTTTT
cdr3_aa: CASRCEAGICEKLFF

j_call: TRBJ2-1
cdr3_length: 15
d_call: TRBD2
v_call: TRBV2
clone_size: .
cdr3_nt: TGTGCCAGCAGCGGAAACCGGCGGGGGGTCAATGAGCAGTTCTTC
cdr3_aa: CASSGNRRGVNEQFF

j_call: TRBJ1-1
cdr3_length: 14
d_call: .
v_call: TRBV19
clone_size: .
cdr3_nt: TGTGCCAGTAGCTCCCAGGTTATGAACACTGAAGCTTTCTTT
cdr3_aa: CASSSQVMNTEAFF

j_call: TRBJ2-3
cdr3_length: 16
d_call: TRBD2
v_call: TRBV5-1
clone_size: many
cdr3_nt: TGCGCCAGCAGCTTGCCTAGCGGGAGGATTCCAGATACGCAGTATTTT
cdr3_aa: CASSLPSGRIPDTQYF

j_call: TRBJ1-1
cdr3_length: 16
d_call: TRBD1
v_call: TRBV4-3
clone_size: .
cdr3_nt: TGCGCCAGCAGCCAAGATCTGGGGACAGCCAGTCTTGAAGCTTTCTTT
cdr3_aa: CASSQDLGTASLEAFF

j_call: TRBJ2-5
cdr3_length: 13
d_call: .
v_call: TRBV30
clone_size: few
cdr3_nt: TGTGCCTGGAGTCCGGGCCCTCAAGAGACCCAGTACTTC
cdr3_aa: CAWSPGPQETQYF

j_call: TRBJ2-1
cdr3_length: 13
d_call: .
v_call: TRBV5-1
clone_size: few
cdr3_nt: TGCGCCAGCAGCCAACCCCCCCAAGGGAAGCAGTTCTTC
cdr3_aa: CASSQPPQGKQFF

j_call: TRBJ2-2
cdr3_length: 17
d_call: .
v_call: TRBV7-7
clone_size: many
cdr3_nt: TGTGCTAGCAGCTGGTCCGATGGAAGCGCGAACACCGGGGAGCTGTTTTTT
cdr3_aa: CASSWSDGSANTGELFF

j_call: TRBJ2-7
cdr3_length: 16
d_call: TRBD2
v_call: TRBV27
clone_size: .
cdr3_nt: TGTGCCAGCAGTTTATCGGGCGGGAGAAGCTCCTACGAGCAGTACTTC
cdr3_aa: CASSLSGGRSSYEQYF

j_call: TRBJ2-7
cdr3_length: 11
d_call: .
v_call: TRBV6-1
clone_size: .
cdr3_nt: TGTGCCAGCAGTCACCCCGTCGAGCAGTACTTC
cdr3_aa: CASSHPVEQYF

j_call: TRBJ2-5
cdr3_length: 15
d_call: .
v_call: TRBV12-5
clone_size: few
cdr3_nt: TGTGCTAGTGCCAAAGGGGGAGGTATGAGAGAGACCCAGTACTTC
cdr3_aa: CASAKGGGMRETQYF

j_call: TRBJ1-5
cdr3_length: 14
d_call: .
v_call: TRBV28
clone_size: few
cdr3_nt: TGTGCCAGCAAGGGGCCAGTGAGCAATCAGCCCCAGCATTTT
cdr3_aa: CASKGPVSNQPQHF

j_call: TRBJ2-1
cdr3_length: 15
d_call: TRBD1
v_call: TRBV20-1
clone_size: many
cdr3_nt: TGCAGTGCTAGCCGTGGGACAGCGACTTACAATGAGCAGTTCTTC
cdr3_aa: CSASRGTATYNEQFF

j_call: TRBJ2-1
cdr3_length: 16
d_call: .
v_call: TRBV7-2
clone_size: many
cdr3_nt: TGTGCCAGCAGCCTGACCGGGACCCACTCCTACAATGAGCAGTTCTTC
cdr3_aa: CASSLTGTHSYNEQFF

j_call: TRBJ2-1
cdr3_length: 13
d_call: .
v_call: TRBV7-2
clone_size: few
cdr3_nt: TGTGCCAGCAGCCGACTCGGAGTGGGTGAGCAGTTCTTC
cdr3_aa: CASSRLGVGEQFF

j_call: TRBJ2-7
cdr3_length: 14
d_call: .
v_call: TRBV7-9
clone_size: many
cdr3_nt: TGTGCCAGCAGCTTGACTATTGACGTTTCTCAGCAGTACTTC
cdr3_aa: CASSLTIDVSQQYF

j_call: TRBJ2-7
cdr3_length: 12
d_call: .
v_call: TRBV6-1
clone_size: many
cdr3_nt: TGTGCCAGCAGCAGGACAGCCCTCGAGCAGTACTTC
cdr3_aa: CASSRTALEQYF